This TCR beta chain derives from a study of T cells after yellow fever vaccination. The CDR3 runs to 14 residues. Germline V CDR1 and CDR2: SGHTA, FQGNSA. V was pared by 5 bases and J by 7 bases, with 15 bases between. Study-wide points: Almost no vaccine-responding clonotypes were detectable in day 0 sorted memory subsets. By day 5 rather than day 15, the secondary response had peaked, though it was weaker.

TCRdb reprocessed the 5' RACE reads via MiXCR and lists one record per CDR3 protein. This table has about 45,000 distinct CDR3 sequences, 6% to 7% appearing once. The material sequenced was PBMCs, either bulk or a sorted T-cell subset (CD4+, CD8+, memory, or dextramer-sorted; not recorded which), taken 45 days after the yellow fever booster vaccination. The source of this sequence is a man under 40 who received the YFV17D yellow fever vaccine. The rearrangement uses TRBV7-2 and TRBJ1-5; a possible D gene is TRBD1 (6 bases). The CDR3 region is CASSPVDGGQPQHF. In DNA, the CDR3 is TGTGCCAGCAGCCCCGTCGATGGGGGCCAGCCCCAGCATTTT.